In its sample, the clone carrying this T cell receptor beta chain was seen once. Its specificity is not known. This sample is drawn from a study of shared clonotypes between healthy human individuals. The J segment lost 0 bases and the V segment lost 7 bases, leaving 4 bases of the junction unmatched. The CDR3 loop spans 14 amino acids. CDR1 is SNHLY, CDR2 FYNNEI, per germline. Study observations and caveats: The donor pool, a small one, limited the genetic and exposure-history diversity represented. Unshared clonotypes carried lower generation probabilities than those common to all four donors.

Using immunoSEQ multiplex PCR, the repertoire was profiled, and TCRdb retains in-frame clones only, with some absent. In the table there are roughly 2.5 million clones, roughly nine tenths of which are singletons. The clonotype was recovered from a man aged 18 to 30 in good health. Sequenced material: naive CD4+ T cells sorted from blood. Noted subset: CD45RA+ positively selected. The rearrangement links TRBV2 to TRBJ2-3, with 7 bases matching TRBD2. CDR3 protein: CASKERDSTDTQYF. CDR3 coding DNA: TGTGCCAGCAAGGAGCGGGACAGCACAGATACGCAGTATTTT. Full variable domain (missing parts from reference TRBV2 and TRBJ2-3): EPEVTQTPSHQVTQMGQEVILRCVPISNHLYFYWYRQILGQKVEFLVSFYNNEISEKSEIFDDQFSVERPDGSNFTLKIRSTKLEDSAMYFCASKERDSTDTQYFGPGTRLTVL.